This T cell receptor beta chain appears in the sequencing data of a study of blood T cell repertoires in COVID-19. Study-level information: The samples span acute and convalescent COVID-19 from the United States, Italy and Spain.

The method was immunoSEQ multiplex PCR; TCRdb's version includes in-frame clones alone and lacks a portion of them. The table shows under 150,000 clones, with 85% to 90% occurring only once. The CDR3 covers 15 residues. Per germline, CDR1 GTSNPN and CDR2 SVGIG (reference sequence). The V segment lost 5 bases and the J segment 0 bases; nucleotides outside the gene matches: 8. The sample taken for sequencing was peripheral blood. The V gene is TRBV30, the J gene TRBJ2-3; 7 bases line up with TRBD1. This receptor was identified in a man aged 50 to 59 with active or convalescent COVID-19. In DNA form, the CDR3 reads TGTGCCTGGGGACGGACAGGTCCTAGCACAGATACGCAGTATTTT. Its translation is CAWGRTGPSTDTQYF.